What follows are 22 T cell receptor beta chains derived from one specimen sequenced in a study of cytomegalovirus exposure and HLA in healthy donors. TCRdb's copy holds only in-frame clones and misses some; the assay was immunoSEQ multiplex PCR. In the table there are approximately 120,000 clones, roughly 94% of which are singletons. Material for sequencing was PBMCs. Receptors originate from a woman younger than 35 in good health and CMV-seronegative.

This chain links TRBV28 with TRBJ1-5, with 9 nucleotides matching TRBD1. This CDR3 comprises 16 residues. Germline CDR1 reads MDHEN; CDR2 reads SYDVKM. V shed 3 bases, J shed 2 bases, and the junction held 5 bases outside the gene matches. CDR3: CASSFLQGARNQPQHF. The CDR3 bases are TGTGCCAGCAGTTTTCTACAGGGGGCCCGCAATCAGCCCCAGCATTTT. Filled out from reference TRBV28 and TRBJ1-5, the complete variable domain reads DVKVTQSSRYLVKRTGEKVFLECVQDMDHENMFWYRQDPGLGLRLIYFSYDVKMKEKGDIPEGYSVSREKKERFSLILESASTNQTSMYLCASSFLQGARNQPQHFGDGTRLSIL.

The gene calls are TRBV5-4 and TRBJ1-1, with 7 bases aligning to TRBD1. V lost 3 bases to trimming and J lost 7 bases; unmatched junction nucleotides: 12. This CDR3 is 15 amino acids long. CDR1 and CDR2 from the germline V gene are SGHNT and YYREEE (reference sequence). The DNA for the CDR3 is TGTGCCAGCAGCTCTGGACAGGCCGCCCTCTATGAAGCTTTCTTT. Translated: CASSSGQAALYEAFF.

Concerning this clone itself: At one boundary the junction diverges from the germline segment, which might be a read error. V usage is TRBV2 and J usage is TRBJ1-3; maybe TRBD1 (5 bases). There are 15 residues in the CDR3. CDR1 is SNHLY and CDR2 is FYNNEI in the germline V gene. DNA for the CDR3: TGTGCCAGCATTCTGGACATCGGTTCTGAAAACACCATATATTTT. Translated, it gives CASILDIGSENTIYF.

A single count supports this clone. The rearrangement joins TRBV7-6 to TRBJ2-2, with 11 bases aligning to TRBD2. Trimming cost V 6 bases and J 6 bases; bases outside gene matches: 12. This CDR3 spans 17 amino acids. Germline loops: CDR1 SGHVS, CDR2 FNYEAQ. For the CDR3, the DNA is TGTGCCAGCAGACACCCCCCCGGGACTAGCGGTTCCGGGGAGCTGTTTTTT. Protein sequence: CASRHPPGTSGSGELFF.

The rearrangement joins TRBV30 to TRBJ2-5; a possible D gene is TRBD2 (6 bases). This CDR3 spans 15 amino acids. Germline V gives CDR1 GTSNPN, CDR2 SVGIG (reference sequence). Trimming took off 7 bases at V and 3 bases at J, with 21 bases between the two ends. The CDR3 loop reads CASDLVHGGEETQYF. The CDR3 DNA reads TGTGCCTCGGACCTGGTCCACGGGGGAGAAGAGACCCAGTACTTC.

This chain uses TRBV9 with TRBJ2-7, with 14 bases matching TRBD2. CDR1 and CDR2 (germline): SGDLS, YYNGEE. V was clipped by 3 bases and J by 6 bases; unmatched bases: 8. The CDR3 has 16 amino acids. The CDR3 spells CASSEPGTSGSAEQYF. The CDR3 coding sequence is TGTGCCAGCAGCGAACCAGGGACTAGCGGGAGCGCCGAGCAGTACTTC.

J is TRBJ1-1 and V is TRBV6-1, with D tentatively TRBD1 (5 bases). V was trimmed by 10 bases and J by 1 base, leaving 13 bases between them. This CDR3 is 13 amino acids long. Germline values: CDR1 MNHNS, CDR2 SASEGT. CDR3 DNA: TGTGCCATTAGAGCCCAGGGGAACACTGAAGCTTTCTTT. It is translated as CAIRAQGNTEAFF.

This rearrangement joins TRBV18 to TRBJ2-2; D remains ambiguous. V was cut by 2 bases and J by 3 bases, with 16 bases left in between. Germline CDR1 is KGHSH and CDR2 is LQKENI. The CDR3 loop spans 17 amino acids. The DNA for the CDR3 is TGTGCCAGCTCACCAAGAGTGGGCCCCTCGGACACCGGGGAGCTGTTTTTT. This codes for CASSPRVGPSDTGELFF.

V is TRBV5-6 and J is TRBJ2-1, with D tentatively TRBD2 (7 bases). Trimming took off 5 bases at V and 0 bases at J, with 18 bases between the two ends. This CDR3 contains 17 residues. From germline, CDR1 is SGHDT and CDR2 YYEEEE. The CDR3: CASSFSRGASSYNEQFF. CDR3 DNA sequence: TGTGCCAGCAGTTTTTCCCGGGGGGCTAGCTCCTACAATGAGCAGTTCTTC. Together with reference TRBV5-6 and TRBJ2-1, the CDR3 gives the full variable domain: DAGVTQSPTHLIKTRGQQVTLRCSPKSGHDTVSWYQQALGQGPQFIFQYYEEEERQRGNFPDRFSGHQFPNYSSELNVNALLLGDSALYLCASSFSRGASSYNEQFFGPGTRLTVL.

The V and J genes are TRBV11-2 and TRBJ2-7, with D possibly matching TRBD1 (6 bases). Germline assignment: CDR1 SGHAT and CDR2 FQNNGV. The CDR3 is 13 residues long. V gave up 5 bases and J gave up 3 bases, with 11 bases separating them. CDR3: CASSIQGNYEQYF. Here the CDR3 DNA reads TGTGCCAGCAGCATACAGGGAAACTACGAGCAGTACTTC.

The chain employs TRBV7-3 and TRBJ2-7; a weak D match, TRBD1 (6 bases). Germline loops: CDR1 SGHTA, CDR2 FQGTGA. There are 15 residues in the CDR3. Trimming pared 0 bases from V and 5 bases from J, leaving 14 bases between. The CDR3 region is CASSLTGASSHEQYF. The CDR3, as DNA: TGTGCCAGCAGCTTAACGGGGGCCTCTTCGCACGAGCAGTACTTC.

CDR3 bases: TGTGCCAGCAACGAGGACAGGGGGCAAGAGACCCAGTACTTC. The encoded protein is CASNEDRGQETQYF. V is TRBV2 and J is TRBJ2-5; 10 nucleotides match TRBD1. Trimming took 7 bases from V and 2 from J; bases not matched to a gene: 4. From germline, CDR1 is SNHLY and CDR2 FYNNEI. This CDR3 is built from 14 residues.

Points on this clone: In the same sample, other DNA sequences code for this CDR3. This rearrangement joins TRBV5-1 to TRBJ1-4, with a weak D call TRBD1 (6 bases). CDR1 and CDR2 from the germline V gene are SGHRS and YFSETQ. The length of the CDR3 is 13 residues. The V and J ends lost 7 bases and 2 bases respectively, with 9 bases between them. This CDR3 is CASGTGTNEKLFF. The CDR3 nucleotides are TGCGCCAGCGGAACAGGGACTAATGAAAAACTGTTTTTT.

This rearrangement joins TRBV19 to TRBJ1-3; TRBD1 matches at 12 bases. The CDR3 consists of 16 residues. Trimming removed 5 bases from V and 5 bases from J; junction bases left unmatched: 7. CDR1 and CDR2 from the germline V gene are LNHDA and SQIVND (reference sequence). In nucleotides, the CDR3 is TGTGCCAGTAGTGCCGGGACAGGGGGCGAGAGAAACACCATATATTTT. This codes for CASSAGTGGERNTIYF.

The chain is built from TRBV5-1 and TRBJ2-1, with D unresolved. The CDR3 has 13 residues. V was clipped by 4 bases and J by 4 bases, with 9 bases between them. Germline V gene lookup returns CDR1 SGHRS and CDR2 YFSETQ. The CDR3 DNA follows: TGCGCCAGCAGCCACGACTTATACAATGAGCAGTTCTTC. Translating it yields CASSHDLYNEQFF.

The chain couples TRBV28 to TRBJ1-5; perhaps TRBD1 as D (5 bases). The V end lost 5 bases, the J end lost 7 bases, and 12 bases lay between the germline ends. The CDR3 contains 13 residues. Germline CDR1 and CDR2: MDHEN and SYDVKM. CDR3 loop: CASSVTVGQPQHF. The CDR3 DNA follows: TGTGCCAGCAGTGTGACAGTAGGCCAGCCCCAGCATTTT.

V gene TRBV2 combines with J gene TRBJ1-1; 10 bases map to TRBD1. The CDR3 totals 14 residues. Trimming removed 7 bases from V and 3 bases from J; junction bases left unmatched: 5. Germline V gives CDR1 SNHLY, CDR2 FYNNEI. The CDR3 DNA is TGTGCCAGCACTGCGGACAGGGGGGACACTGAAGCTTTCTTT. Translation: CASTADRGDTEAFF.

This clone has a single count. The V gene is TRBV7-9, the J gene TRBJ2-7, with TRBD1 matching 10 bases. The germline V gene has CDR1 SEHNR and CDR2 FQNEAQ (reference sequence). V lost 5 bases to trimming and J lost 3 bases; unmatched junction nucleotides: 13. The CDR3 sequence is 17 residues long. The CDR3 DNA follows: TGTGCCAGCAGCCGATGGACAGGGGGAATCGTTGGCTACGAGCAGTACTTC. Encoded protein: CASSRWTGGIVGYEQYF.

The CDR3 spells CASSPRQGKNTEAFF. The CDR3 nucleotides read TGTGCCAGCAGTCCCCGACAGGGGAAGAACACTGAAGCTTTCTTT. The chain is built from TRBV27 and TRBJ1-1; 8 nucleotides line up with TRBD1. From germline, CDR1 is MNHEY and CDR2 SMNVEV (reference sequence). V shed 5 bases, J shed 1 base, and the junction held 6 bases outside the gene matches. This CDR3 comprises 15 residues.

This clone was picked up one time. This chain joins TRBV28 and TRBJ1-4; possibly TRBD1 for D (5 bases). CDR1 is MDHEN, CDR2 SYDVKM, per germline. The V end lost 6 bases, the J end lost 0 bases, and 14 bases lay between the germline ends. The CDR3 is 16 residues long. The CDR3 sequence: CASSSTAPSTNEKLFF. CDR3 sequence (DNA): TGTGCCAGCAGCTCGACAGCGCCTTCAACTAATGAAAAACTGTTTTTT.

This rearrangement joins TRBV6-5 to TRBJ2-7, with 12 bases identical to TRBD2. From germline, CDR1 is MNHEY and CDR2 SVGAGI. The CDR3 sequence is 13 residues long. The V segment lost 5 bases and the J segment 8 bases; nucleotides outside the gene matches: 4. CDR3 region: CASSDGLAGKQYF. In DNA form, the CDR3 reads TGTGCCAGCAGTGACGGACTAGCGGGAAAGCAGTACTTC.

In this sample, this clone turned up once. V and J are TRBV30 and TRBJ1-2; TRBD1 matches at 8 bases. This CDR3 region has 13 residues. Germline V CDR1 and CDR2: GTSNPN, SVGIG (reference sequence). J was trimmed by 12 bases and V by 2 bases; bases with no gene match: 11. The CDR3 region has the DNA TGTGCCTGGAGTCTATCGACAGGGGACGGCAACACCTTC. This translates into CAWSLSTGDGNTF.